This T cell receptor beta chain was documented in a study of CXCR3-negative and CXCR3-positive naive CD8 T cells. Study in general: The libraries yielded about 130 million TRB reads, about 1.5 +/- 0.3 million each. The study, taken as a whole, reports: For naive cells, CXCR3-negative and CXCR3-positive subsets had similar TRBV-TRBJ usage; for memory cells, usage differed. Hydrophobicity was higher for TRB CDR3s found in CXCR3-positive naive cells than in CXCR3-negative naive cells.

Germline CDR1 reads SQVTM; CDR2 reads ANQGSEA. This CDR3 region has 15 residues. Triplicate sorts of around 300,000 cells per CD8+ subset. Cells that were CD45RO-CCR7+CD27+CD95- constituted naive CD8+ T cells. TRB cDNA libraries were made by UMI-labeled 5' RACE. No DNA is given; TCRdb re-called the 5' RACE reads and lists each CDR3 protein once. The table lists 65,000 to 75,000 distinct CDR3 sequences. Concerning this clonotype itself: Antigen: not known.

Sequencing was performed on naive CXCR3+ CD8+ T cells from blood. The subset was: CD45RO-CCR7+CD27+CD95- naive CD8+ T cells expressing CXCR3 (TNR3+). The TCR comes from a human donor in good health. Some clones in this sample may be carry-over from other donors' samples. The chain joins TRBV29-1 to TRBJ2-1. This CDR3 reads CSVPTFGGSYNEQFF.